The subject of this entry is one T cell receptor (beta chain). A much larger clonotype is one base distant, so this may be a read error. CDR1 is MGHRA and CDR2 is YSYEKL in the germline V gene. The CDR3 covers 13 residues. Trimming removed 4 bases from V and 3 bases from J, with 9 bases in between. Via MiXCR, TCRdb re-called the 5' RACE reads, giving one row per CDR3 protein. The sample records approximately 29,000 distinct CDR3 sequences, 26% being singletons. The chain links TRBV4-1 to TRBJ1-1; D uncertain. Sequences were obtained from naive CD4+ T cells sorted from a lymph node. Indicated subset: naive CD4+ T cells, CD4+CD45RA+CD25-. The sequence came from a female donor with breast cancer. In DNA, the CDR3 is TGCGCCAGCAGCCTAGGGATGGACACTGAAGCTTTCTTT. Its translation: CASSLGMDTEAFF.